The 6 T cell receptor beta chains presented below share a single source sample, sequenced in a study of cytomegalovirus exposure and HLA in healthy donors. PCR primers comprised 60 Vbeta and 13 Jbeta primers. Repertoires were generated with immunoSEQ multiplex PCR, while TCRdb's copy carries only in-frame clones and drops some. The top ten hold around 5% of the sample, which has 120,000 or so clones, 10% to 13% seen once. Sequencing input: PBMCs. All receptors derive from a woman aged 18-35 years in good health and CMV-seropositive.

This clone was observed a handful of times. The chain recombines TRBV9 with TRBJ2-5, with 10 bases matching TRBD2. Germline lookup yields CDR1 SGDLS and CDR2 YYNGEE. The CDR3 has 15 residues. V lost 5 bases, J lost 1 base, and 5 bases stayed unmatched. CDR3 nucleotide sequence: TGTGCCAGCAGTAGACTAGCGGGTTTCCAAGAGACCCAGTACTTC. As protein: CASSRLAGFQETQYF.

This clone appeared a few times. The genes are TRBV7-9 and TRBJ1-5, with 8 bases matching TRBD1. The V gene end was trimmed by 1 base and the J gene end by 6 bases; junction bases not matched to a gene: 8. Germline assignment: CDR1 SEHNR and CDR2 FQNEAQ (reference sequence). The CDR3 covers 16 residues. CDR3 sequence (DNA): TGTGCCAGCAGCTTAGGGTTCGGACAGGGCCGTCAGCCCCAGCATTTT. Translation: CASSLGFGQGRQPQHF.

The chain couples TRBV28 to TRBJ2-1; possible D gene TRBD1, 6 bases. CDR1 and CDR2 (germline): MDHEN, SYDVKM. Trimming removed 4 bases at V and 0 bases at J, with 13 bases between. The CDR3 extends over 16 amino acids. The DNA of the CDR3 is TGTGCCAGCAGTTCCACCGGGACAAACTCCTACAATGAGCAGTTCTTC. Amino acids: CASSSTGTNSYNEQFF.

The CDR3, as DNA: TGTGCCACCAGCAGAGAACGGGGGGGCTACACCTTC. Translated, it gives CATSRERGGYTF. The chain joins TRBV15 to TRBJ1-2; D is possibly TRBD1 (5 bases). V was trimmed by 0 bases and J by 8 bases, leaving 7 bases between them. From germline, CDR1 is LNHNV and CDR2 YYDKDF (reference sequence). CDR3 length equals 12 residues.

This clone was observed a handful of times. The V call is TRBV6-1, the J call TRBJ1-3, with D unclear. The CDR3 loop spans 14 amino acids. The germline V gene has CDR1 MNHNS and CDR2 SASEGT. V was pared by 2 bases and J by 0 bases, with 5 bases between. CDR3 nucleotide sequence: TGTGCCAGCAGTGAACTATTCTCTGGAAACACCATATATTTT. This gives the protein CASSELFSGNTIYF.

This clone has more than one count but fewer than ten. The chain employs TRBV28 and TRBJ1-2; D is possibly TRBD1 (5 bases). This CDR3 contains 16 residues. CDR1 is MDHEN and CDR2 is SYDVKM in the germline V gene. V lost 8 bases, J lost 2 bases, and 21 bases lay in between. CDR3 nucleotide sequence: TGTGCCAGCTTTTCGCCTTTAGGGGTGCTGAACTATGGCTACACCTTC. As protein: CASFSPLGVLNYGYTF.